The entry below describes one T cell receptor (beta chain). The antigen is unknown. These data come from a study of shared clonotypes between healthy human individuals. TCRdb's table, derived via immunoSEQ multiplex PCR, lists solely in-frame clones and lacks some. The table lists about 2 million clones, approximately 94% of them singletons. Study outcomes and limitations: Non-shared clonotypes had lower generation probabilities than those shared by all four donors.

Terminally differentiated effector memory CD45RA+ cells were left out of the naive CD8 fraction, which was CD45RO-negative and positively selected for CCR7. Nashville, Tennessee was home to all donors, each a Caucasian adult. Sample: naive CD8+ T cells sorted from blood. The sequence derives from a man younger than 30 in good health.

CDR3 coding DNA: TGCGCCAGCAGCTGGGACAGGGCAGGGGGCTCCTACGAGCAGTACTTC. Translating gives CASSWDRAGGSYEQYF. The chain has TRBV5-1 and TRBJ2-7; 9 bases align to TRBD1. The V and J ends lost 3 bases and 0 bases, in that order; junction bases with no gene match: 7. The CDR3 runs to 16 residues. Germline V gene lookup returns CDR1 SGHRS and CDR2 YFSETQ.